These T cell receptor beta chains were read from a single sample in a study of blood T cells in healthy people across ages. One entry per CDR3 protein results from TCRdb running MiXCR on the 5' RACE reads. The sample holds over 1,200,000 distinct CDR3 sequences, around 55% seen once. What was sequenced was blood. These receptor sequences come from a man aged 18 to 29 in good health. Both conserved end residues are trimmed from each CDR3. The D gene is left open where the match is weak. Not all rows give a size; the values are once, few, many and, for expanded clones, a class.

len,v_gene,abundance,d_gene,j_gene,CDR3aa
11,TRBV29-1,NA,NA,TRBJ1-1,SVVGVSNTEAF
14,TRBV18,NA,NA,TRBJ1-2,ASSPSGQGTGYGYT
12,TRBV7-2,NA,NA,TRBJ1-5,ASSFGGVNQPQH
11,TRBV29-1,NA,NA,TRBJ1-1,SATAGDHTEAF
14,TRBV15,NA,NA,TRBJ2-2,ATSRVGYTNTGELF
11,TRBV20-1,few,TRBD2,TRBJ2-7,SCRGSEGYEQY
12,TRBV29-1,NA,TRBD1,TRBJ2-7,SVEETGITYEQY
12,TRBV4-2,NA,NA,TRBJ2-1,ASSQVEGLNEQF
14,TRBV7-6,many,TRBD1,TRBJ2-7,ASANGGQGGTYEQY
13,TRBV5-6,NA,TRBD1,TRBJ2-5,ASSAPHRGQETQY
10,TRBV10-3,NA,TRBD1,TRBJ2-3,AATGGSDTQY
13,TRBV2,once,TRBD1,TRBJ1-2,ASSEGTGGLYGYT
14,TRBV20-1,NA,TRBD2,TRBJ2-7,SAVYAGGPSSYEQY
12,TRBV6-6,NA,NA,TRBJ1-5,ASSYGGGGQPQH
10,TRBV6-5,once,NA,TRBJ1-6,ASGHGGSPLH
14,TRBV10-3,NA,TRBD1,TRBJ1-2,AISAGGRQGDYGYT
13,TRBV4-1,few,NA,TRBJ2-7,ASSQEYGQGYEQY
11,TRBV12-3/TRBV12-4,NA,NA,TRBJ1-2,ASSTGKIYGYT
14,TRBV21-1,NA,NA,TRBJ2-7,ASSNSGTAVSHEQY
13,TRBV7-2,once,NA,TRBJ2-3,ASTLWGSKADTQY
11,TRBV5-6,few,NA,TRBJ1-4,ASSWEANEKLF
17,TRBV10-3,NA,NA,TRBJ2-6,AISEPTGSIAAGANVLT
10,TRBV12-3/TRBV12-4,NA,NA,TRBJ2-4,ASSLDGGIQY
15,TRBV20-1,NA,TRBD2,TRBJ2-6,SARSPAGGDGANVLT
10,TRBV20-1,NA,TRBD1,TRBJ2-7,RARSGGYEQY
14,TRBV7-2,NA,TRBD2,TRBJ2-3,ASSLAGGGAIDTQY
13,TRBV20-1,NA,TRBD2,TRBJ2-5,SARSSLAVQETQY
14,TRBV7-2,once,TRBD1,TRBJ1-5,ASSFSPGQGNQPQH
11,TRBV20-1,NA,NA,TRBJ1-1,SADFNSGTEAF
12,TRBV6-5,NA,NA,TRBJ2-7,ATNTRQGSYEQY
13,TRBV12-3/TRBV12-4,NA,TRBD1,TRBJ1-5,ASTTGGSLNQPQH
14,TRBV7-9,NA,NA,TRBJ2-5,ASSLKDSEEVETQY
11,TRBV6-6,NA,NA,TRBJ2-1,ASEQGNTNEQF
13,TRBV18,NA,NA,NA,ASSPDGQLLYEQY
12,TRBV4-1,few,NA,NA,ASSRILPLNEQY
14,TRBV4-1,NA,TRBD2,TRBJ2-3,ASSPVAGGPGVTQY
13,TRBV7-9,NA,TRBD2,TRBJ2-3,ASSFGGGITDTQY
12,TRBV11-2,few,NA,TRBJ1-2,ASSHLGLSYGYT
13,TRBV6-2/TRBV6-3,NA,TRBD1,TRBJ1-1,ASSYGTGRNTEAF
11,TRBV29-1,few,TRBD1,TRBJ1-1,SVEGKTGRQAF
13,TRBV4-3,NA,NA,TRBJ1-2,ASSQDWDGSYGYT
12,TRBV20-1,NA,TRBD1,TRBJ1-2,SASEGALTYGYT
13,TRBV5-1,NA,NA,TRBJ2-3,ASSLEWGGTDTQY
10,TRBV7-9,NA,NA,TRBJ2-7,ASSFTRNEQY